Following are 32 T cell receptor beta chains from one sample sequenced in a study of regulatory T cells in long-lasting Graves disease. In building TCR beta libraries, iRepertoire HTBI primers were used together with Arm-PCR of CDR3 regions. TCRdb used MiXCR to reprocess the multiplex PCR reads, holding one entry per CDR3 protein. The sample lists 500,000 to 700,000 distinct CDR3 sequences; approximately 15% were seen once. Time point given: newly diagnosed GD, antithyroid drugs for less than 3 months. RNA from PBMCs was the source of the TCR library. This same sample was also part of a study on T cells in Graves' hyperthyroidism and ophthalmopathy.

Source: peripheral blood mononuclear cells (PBMCs), taken at new diagnosis, from a patient treated with antithyroid drugs. These receptors were taken from a young woman with Graves disease.

There are a few counts of this clonotype. The chain is built from TRBV14 and TRBJ2-3; D may be TRBD1 or TRBD2 (5 bases each). This CDR3 has 16 residues. V shed 1 base and J shed 2 bases, with 13 bases lying between them. CDR1 is SGHDN and CDR2 is FVKESK in the germline V gene. The CDR3 nucleotides are TGTGCCAGCAGCCAAGGGGGGTTCCGGAACACAGATACGCAGTATTTT. Protein sequence: CASSQGGFRNTDTQYF.

There are a few counts of this clonotype. The chain recombines TRBV24-1 with TRBJ1-5, with 9 bases matching TRBD1. V lost 2 bases to trimming and J lost 6 bases; unmatched junction nucleotides: 7. CDR1 and CDR2 from the germline V gene are KGHDR and SFDVKD. The length of the CDR3 is 16 residues. In DNA form, the CDR3 reads TGTGCCACCAGTGATTCCTACAGGGGGCAGAGTCAGCCCCAGCATTTT. Its protein product is CATSDSYRGQSQPQHF.

The chain couples TRBV7-2 to TRBJ2-7; maybe TRBD2 (5 bases). The V gene's germline CDR1 is SGHTA and CDR2 FQGNSA. The CDR3 length is 13 residues. Deletions cut 5 bases from V and 4 bases from J, with 12 bases between. The CDR3 DNA follows: TGTGCCAGCAGCATACCGGGGTTGTACGAGCAGTACTTC. It yields the protein CASSIPGLYEQYF.

This clonotype was counted many times. The chain combines TRBV3-1 with TRBJ2-1; 12 bases line up with TRBD2. Germline V gives CDR1 LGHDT, CDR2 YNNKEL (reference sequence). V shed 2 bases, J shed 5 bases, and the junction held 4 bases outside the gene matches. This CDR3 is built from 16 residues. The CDR3 DNA is TGTGCCAGCAGCCAATGGGGACTAGCGGGCCACAATGAGCAGTTCTTC. This encodes CASSQWGLAGHNEQFF.

On this clonotype: A read error may be the cause here, since a much bigger clone is one base away. The chain carries TRBV28 and TRBJ1-1; 7 bases line up with TRBD1. The length of the CDR3 is 15 residues. The germline V gene encodes CDR1 MDHEN and CDR2 SYDVKM. CDR3 sequence (DNA): TGTGCCAGCCGAAATTACCGGGACAGTAACACTAAAGCTTTCTTT. Its translation is CASRNYRDSNTKAFF.

This clonotype was seen many times. The chain is built from TRBV28 and TRBJ2-1, with 10 bases lining up with TRBD2. The CDR3 extends over 15 amino acids. The J segment lost 2 bases and the V segment lost 11 bases, leaving 9 bases of the junction unmatched. Germline CDR1 is MDHEN and CDR2 is SYDVKM. CDR3 DNA: TGTGCCTCTAATTCAGCGGGAGGGGCCTACAATGAGCAGTTCTTC. It encodes CASNSAGGAYNEQFF.

There are many counts of this clonotype. This chain uses TRBV28 with TRBJ2-1; 9 positions match TRBD1. Germline V gene lookup returns CDR1 MDHEN and CDR2 SYDVKM. The ends lost 6 bases at V and 6 bases at J; junction bases unmatched: 9. The CDR3 extends over 15 amino acids. The CDR3 here is CASSTFRTGVNEQFF. The CDR3 DNA is TGTGCCAGCAGCACCTTTCGGACAGGGGTCAATGAGCAGTTCTTC. Based on the CDR3 plus reference TRBV28 and TRBJ2-1, the full variable domain is DVKVTQSSRYLVKRTGEKVFLECVQDMDHENMFWYRQDPGLGLRLIYFSYDVKMKEKGDIPEGYSVSREKKERFSLILESASTNQTSMYLCASSTFRTGVNEQFFGPGTRLTVL.

This clonotype was detected many times. V usage is TRBV15 and J usage is TRBJ2-1; 7 bases agree with TRBD2. CDR3 size: 17 residues. V was clipped by 4 bases and J by 4 bases; unmatched bases: 13. Germline V CDR1 and CDR2: LNHNV, YYDKDF (reference sequence). Here the CDR3 reads CATSTHLSSGTYNEQFF. The CDR3 DNA reads TGTGCCACCAGCACCCATCTCTCTAGCGGCACGTACAATGAGCAGTTCTTC. The whole variable domain, remainder taken from reference TRBV15 and TRBJ2-1, is DAMVIQNPRYQVTQFGKPVTLSCSQTLNHNVMYWYQQKSSQAPKLLFHYYDKDFNNEADTPDNFQSRRPNTSFCFLDIRSPGLGDTAMYLCATSTHLSSGTYNEQFFGPGTRLTVL.

This clonotype was recorded a few times. The chain has TRBV20-1 and TRBJ2-6; TRBD1 matches 9 bases. V lost 6 bases and J lost 1; bases outside the gene matches: 16. The CDR3 loop spans 19 amino acids. Germline V gives CDR1 DFQATT, CDR2 SNEGSKA (reference sequence). CDR3 sequence (DNA): TGCAGTGCCCGATCCGGGACAGGGTTCTTTGGATCTGGGGCCAACGTCCTGACTTTC. Its protein is CSARSGTGFFGSGANVLTF.

Ten or more counts support this clonotype. This chain links TRBV28 with TRBJ2-7, with a weak D call TRBD1 (7 bases). The ends were cut back, 6 bases at V and 12 bases at J, with 21 bases in the middle. Germline assignment: CDR1 MDHEN and CDR2 SYDVKM. This CDR3 spans 13 amino acids. The CDR3 loop reads CASSVGGTVKRYF. The CDR3 DNA is TGTGCCAGCAGCGTCGGAGGGACAGTCAAACGGTACTTC.

In this sample, this clonotype turned up many times. This sequence joins TRBV27 and TRBJ2-1, with 9 bases that match TRBD2. Germline V gene sequence: CDR1 MNHEY, CDR2 SMNVEV (reference sequence). J lost 7 bases, V lost 6 bases, and 10 bases had no gene match. The CDR3 loop spans 15 amino acids. The CDR3 here is CASRQIAGALNEQFF. CDR3 sequence (DNA): TGTGCCAGCAGACAAATAGCGGGAGCTTTAAATGAGCAGTTCTTC.

This CDR3 is CASSLAGTNVETQYF. The CDR3 bases are TGTGCCAGCAGCCTAGCGGGGACCAACGTGGAGACCCAGTACTTC. The J gene is TRBJ2-1, the V gene TRBV12-3 or TRBV12-4, with 9 bases matching TRBD2. With the DNA end fitting TRBJ2-5 better, the J assignment may be wrong. This CDR3 has 15 residues.

This chain links TRBV18 with TRBJ2-7; D possibly corresponds to TRBD2 (6 bases). V was clipped by 5 bases and J by 4 bases, with 21 bases between them. The CDR3 runs to 16 residues. Germline assignment: CDR1 KGHSH and CDR2 LQKENI. Here the CDR3 DNA reads TGTGCCAGCTCATTCTCCGGGACTCTTCCCTCATACGAGCAGTACTTC. Protein: CASSFSGTLPSYEQYF.

The genes are TRBV18 and TRBJ1-2; D not certain. The CDR3 runs 14 residues. The germline V gene has CDR1 KGHSH and CDR2 LQKENI. Trimming removed 0 bases at V and 0 bases at J, with 5 bases between. The CDR3 loop is CASSPPTPNYGYTF. The CDR3 nucleotides read TGTGCCAGCTCACCACCAACCCCTAACTATGGCTACACCTTC.

Note on this clonotype: A far bigger clonotype differs at one base, so this is likely a read error. V usage is TRBV2 and J usage is TRBJ2-1; TRBD2 agrees at 8 bases. The end of the DNA fits TRBJ2-5 better, so the J call may be wrong. CDR3 length: 15 amino acids. The germline gives CDR1 SNHLY, CDR2 FYNNEI. The CDR3 DNA follows: TGTGCCAGCAGTGAGCGGACTAGCTCCACAGAGACCCAGTACTTC. Translation: CASSERTSSTETQYF.

The chain joins TRBV28 to TRBJ2-5, with a possible D match to TRBD2 (6 bases). Looked up from germline, CDR1 is MDHEN and CDR2 is SYDVKM. The CDR3 is 14 residues long. Trimming removed 3 bases from V and 7 bases from J, with 15 bases in between. CDR3 protein: CASSLGGTPGTQYF. CDR3 DNA: TGTGCCAGCAGTTTGGGCGGGACTCCCGGGACCCAGTACTTC. Drawing the rest from reference TRBV28 and TRBJ2-5, the complete variable domain is DVKVTQSSRYLVKRTGEKVFLECVQDMDHENMFWYRQDPGLGLRLIYFSYDVKMKEKGDIPEGYSVSREKKERFSLILESASTNQTSMYLCASSLGGTPGTQYFGPGTRLLVL.

This chain joins TRBV28 and TRBJ2-2; the D call may be TRBD1 or TRBD2 (5 bases each). The V gene's germline CDR1 is MDHEN and CDR2 SYDVKM. The ends were cut back, 4 bases at V and 6 bases at J, with 18 bases in the middle. There are 16 residues in the CDR3. CDR3 sequence (DNA): TGTGCCAGCAGTTCGCCTGAGGGGTTCGGGTCCGGGGAGCTGTTTTTT. Protein sequence: CASSSPEGFGSGELFF.

CDR3 region: CSVEVKGSIPYEQYF. The CDR3 region has the DNA TGCAGCGTTGAAGTCAAAGGAAGTATCCCCTACGAGCAGTACTTC. V and J are TRBV29-1 and TRBJ2-7; D is ambiguous. Looked up from germline, CDR1 is SQVTM and CDR2 is ANQGSEA. The V gene lost 1 base and the J gene lost 2 bases, with 15 bases spanning the gap. CDR3 size: 15 residues.

This clonotype was seen repeatedly, ten times or more. The gene calls are TRBV7-2 and TRBJ1-2, with D unresolved. V lost 3 bases and J lost 2, with 10 bases in between. Germline-derived CDR1 and CDR2 are SGHTA and FQGNSA. CDR3 length: 14 residues. CDR3 residues: CASSFTGRNYGYTF. The CDR3 DNA is TGTGCCAGCAGCTTCACGGGTAGGAACTATGGCTACACCTTC.

In this sample, this clonotype turned up many times. The chain is built from TRBV24-1 and TRBJ2-1, with 7 nucleotides matching TRBD2. V shed 3 bases and J 5 bases; nucleotides not matched to a gene: 9. Germline CDR1 KGHDR, CDR2 SFDVKD. CDR3 length equals 16 residues. As DNA, the CDR3 is TGTGCCACCAGTGATATGTTAGCGGGTGTTAACAATGAGCAGTTCTTC. The encoded protein is CATSDMLAGVNNEQFF.

The table lists this clonotype with a few counts. This chain connects TRBV30 to TRBJ1-1; no definite D call. Germline CDR1 GTSNPN, CDR2 SVGIG (reference sequence). CDR3 length: 13 residues. V lost 5 bases, J lost 0 bases, and 10 bases lay in between. CDR3 loop: CAWFDTMNTEAFF. CDR3 sequence (DNA): TGTGCCTGGTTCGATACTATGAACACTGAAGCTTTCTTT.

The chain is built from TRBV18 and TRBJ2-4; D may be TRBD1 (5 bases). Trimming pared 4 bases from V and 1 base from J, leaving 8 bases between. This CDR3 has 14 amino acids. Germline loops: CDR1 KGHSH, CDR2 LQKENI. CDR3 sequence reads: CASSQNRAKNIQYF. For the CDR3, the DNA is TGTGCCAGCTCACAAAACAGGGCCAAAAACATTCAGTACTTC.

This clonotype was counted only a few times. This chain connects TRBV7-9 to TRBJ2-1; TRBD2 is a possible D gene (7 bases). V was pared by 10 bases and J by 4 bases, with 17 bases between. CDR1 and CDR2 (germline): SEHNR, FQNEAQ (reference sequence). This CDR3 spans 14 amino acids. CDR3 sequence: CAIPGQLAYNEQFF. The CDR3 bases are TGTGCCATCCCGGGACAACTAGCGTACAATGAGCAGTTCTTC.

This clonotype was counted many times. The V and J genes are TRBV19 and TRBJ1-1; D not resolved. Trimming pared 3 bases from V and 1 base from J, leaving 6 bases between. The CDR3 totals 13 residues. Germline CDR1 LNHDA, CDR2 SQIVND (reference sequence). CDR3 DNA sequence: TGTGCCAGTAGTATGAATCCGAACACTGAAGCTTTCTTT. Its translation is CASSMNPNTEAFF.

This clonotype has ten or more counts. The gene calls are TRBV28 and TRBJ1-1; possible D gene TRBD1, 5 bases. The CDR3 spans 15 residues. In germline, CDR1 is MDHEN, CDR2 SYDVKM. The ends were cut back, 5 bases at V and 3 bases at J, with 16 bases in the middle. In nucleotides, the CDR3 is TGTGCCAGCAGTCCACAAACCGGGACTTACACTGAAGCTTTCTTT. This codes for CASSPQTGTYTEAFF. Filled out from reference TRBV28 and TRBJ1-1, the complete variable domain reads DVKVTQSSRYLVKRTGEKVFLECVQDMDHENMFWYRQDPGLGLRLIYFSYDVKMKEKGDIPEGYSVSREKKERFSLILESASTNQTSMYLCASSPQTGTYTEAFFGQGTRLTVV.

V usage is TRBV19 and J usage is TRBJ2-7; D is unresolved. The V and J ends lost 0 bases and 11 bases respectively, with 14 bases between them. The CDR3 has 13 residues. From germline, CDR1 is LNHDA and CDR2 SQIVND (reference sequence). The CDR3, as DNA: TGTGCCAGTAGTATAGATCGAGAGAAAGCGAAGTACTTC. Its translation: CASSIDREKAKYF. The variable domain in full, completed from reference TRBV19 and TRBJ2-7, reads DGGITQSPKYLFRKEGQNVTLSCEQNLNHDAMYWYRQDPGQGLRLIYYSQIVNDFQKGDIAEGYSVSREKKESFPLTVTSAQKNPTAFYLCASSIDREKAKYFGPGTRLTVT.

This clonotype has a count of ten or more. V is TRBV30 and J is TRBJ2-5; 11 bases fit TRBD2. From germline, CDR1 is GTSNPN and CDR2 SVGIG (reference sequence). Trimming at V came to 3 bases and at J to 3 bases, leaving 6 bases not matched to a gene. CDR3 length: 15 residues. CDR3 sequence: CAWSPGLAVKETQYF. CDR3 coding DNA: TGTGCCTGGAGCCCGGGACTAGCGGTAAAAGAGACCCAGTACTTC. Together with reference TRBV30 and TRBJ2-5, the CDR3 gives the full variable domain: SQTIHQWPATLVQPVGSPLSLECTVEGTSNPNLYWYRQAAGRGLQLLFYSVGIGQISSEVPQNLSASRPQDRQFILSSKKLLLSDSGFYLCAWSPGLAVKETQYFGPGTRLLVL.

This clonotype was seen a single time. The genes are TRBV19 and TRBJ2-7, with 8 bases matching TRBD2. V dropped 7 bases and J dropped 3; count of bases not matched to a gene: 11. The germline V gene encodes CDR1 LNHDA and CDR2 SQIVND (reference sequence). The CDR3 loop spans 15 amino acids. The CDR3 DNA follows: TGTGCCAGTATCCCCCTACGGGGGGGGGGCTACGAGCAGTACTTC. This codes for CASIPLRGGGYEQYF.

The V and J genes are TRBV11-2 and TRBJ2-3; D assignment may be TRBD1 or TRBD2 (6 bases each). V dropped 4 bases and J dropped 6 bases, with 14 bases sitting between them. This CDR3 is built from 14 residues. CDR1 and CDR2 (germline): SGHAT, FQNNGV. CDR3 in amino acids: CASSWGRGPDTQYF. DNA for the CDR3: TGTGCCAGCAGCTGGGGCCGGGGGCCGGATACGCAGTATTTT.

There are many counts of this clonotype. The chain links TRBV24-1 to TRBJ1-1, with a possible D match to TRBD1 (5 bases). Per the germline V gene, CDR1 is KGHDR and CDR2 is SFDVKD. Deletions cut 8 bases from V and 6 bases from J, with 12 bases between. The CDR3 runs 12 residues. The CDR3 nucleotides are TGTGCCACCATGGGGCAGAGCGCTGAAGCTTTCTTT. It encodes CATMGQSAEAFF.

This clonotype was observed many times. This chain links TRBV20-1 with TRBJ2-3; 8 positions match TRBD2. After removal of 7 bases from V and 1 base from J, the junction contained 16 bases not matched to a gene. The CDR3 contains 17 residues. Germline V lookup: CDR1 DFQATT, CDR2 SNEGSKA (reference sequence). Here the CDR3 DNA reads TGCAGTGTTCCCCTTGACGGGAGGGCCTCCGGCACAGATACGCAGTATTTT. Translated: CSVPLDGRASGTDTQYF.

This clonotype was detected only a few times. This chain links TRBV11-1 with TRBJ2-2, with D maybe TRBD1 (6 bases). Germline assignment: CDR1 SGHAT and CDR2 FQDESV (reference sequence). Between the trimmed V and J ends, which lost 5 bases and 0 bases, there was a span of 10 bases. The CDR3 spans 15 residues. CDR3 sequence reads: CASSNGQTNTGELFF. In DNA form, the CDR3 reads TGTGCCAGCAGCAACGGACAGACGAACACCGGGGAGCTGTTTTTT.